The entry below describes one TCR beta chain. Its antigen is unidentified. The data were obtained in a study of OX40 agonist ivuxolimab in advanced cancers. Study at large: An agonistic anti-OX40 (CD134) antibody, ivuxolimab, was used to treat the patients. Study-level findings and limits: Both blood CD4+ and CD8+ T cells showed clonal growth by week 6 at 0.1 to 3.0 mg/kg. Low normalized T-cell clonal expansion was additionally recorded for some nonresponders.

Repertoires were generated with immunoSEQ multiplex PCR, while TCRdb's copy carries only in-frame clones and drops some. The sample has tens of thousands of clones, approximately 92% seen once. Germline trimming cut 4 bases from V and 6 bases from J; bases unmatched to any gene: 4. The CDR3 is 13 amino acids. Germline V gene lookup returns CDR1 MNHNS and CDR2 SASEGT. Exclusion of a patient followed from autoimmune disease history or systemic immunosuppression. The chain employs TRBV6-1 and TRBJ2-7; 9 nucleotides agree with TRBD1. This receptor was obtained from an adult with an advanced solid tumor such as melanoma, head and neck, liver or kidney cancer. This material consisted of CD4+ or CD8+ T cells sorted from blood, taken in a trial of the OX40 agonist ivuxolimab. In nucleotides, the CDR3 is TGTGCCAGCAGTGGGACGACAGGGGGCGAGCAGTACTTC. Its protein is CASSGTTGGEQYF.